Each of the 15 T cell receptor beta chains below was sequenced from the same sample in a study of CD8 T cells in Susac syndrome. An input of roughly 0.5 to 1 ug of RNA was subjected to reverse transcription using random hexamers. TCRdb reprocessed the immunoSEQ multiplex PCR reads via MiXCR and lists one record per CDR3 protein. Counted here are under 80,000 distinct CDR3 sequences, approximately 94% occurring once; the ten biggest clones make up 0.52%. The sample comprised CD4+ T cells from PBMCs. The receptors derive from a human donor with Susac syndrome.

This clonotype was seen more than once but under ten times. V is TRBV7-2 and J is TRBJ1-1; D is uncertain. The CDR3 has 12 residues. Germline-derived CDR1 and CDR2 are SGHTA and FQGNSA. Trimming took off 8 bases at V and 0 bases at J, with 7 bases between the two ends. CDR3 protein: CASSSVNTEAFF. CDR3 bases: TGTGCCAGCTCGTCCGTGAACACTGAAGCTTTCTTT.

The gene calls are TRBV19 and TRBJ2-3, with unresolved D. The germline gives CDR1 LNHDA, CDR2 SQIVND (reference sequence). The length of the CDR3 is 13 residues. Trimming removed 7 bases from V and 4 bases from J, with 12 bases in between. The CDR3 DNA sequence: TGTGCCAGTAAGGCGGACCGATCAGATACGCAGTATTTT. Its protein is CASKADRSDTQYF.

The V and J genes are TRBV11-2 and TRBJ2-7; D unclear. Between the trimmed V and J ends, which lost 0 bases and 2 bases, there was a span of 11 bases. Germline values: CDR1 SGHAT, CDR2 FQNNGV. This CDR3 has 15 amino acids. CDR3 sequence: CASSLDEHHAYEQYF. CDR3 nucleotide sequence: TGTGCCAGCAGCTTAGATGAACACCATGCCTACGAGCAGTACTTC.

The genes are TRBV6-6 and TRBJ2-5, with D perhaps matching TRBD1 (6 bases). Germline values: CDR1 MNHNY, CDR2 SVGAGI (reference sequence). V was clipped by 6 bases and J by 6 bases, with 20 bases between them. The CDR3 has 15 amino acids. In DNA form, the CDR3 reads TGTGCCAGCAGCAGTTACCCCCAGGGGATAAAGACCCAGTACTTC. It codes for CASSSYPQGIKTQYF.

The count of this clonotype is one. The CDR3 coding sequence is TGTGCCAGCAGCCAGCGGGGGGGCGTCTCCGGGGAGCTGTTTTTT. The encoded protein is CASSQRGGVSGELFF. The rearrangement links TRBV3-1 to TRBJ2-2; 9 bases agree with TRBD2. The trim removed 3 bases at V and 6 bases at J, leaving 5 bases unmatched. Germline CDR1 LGHDT, CDR2 YNNKEL (reference sequence). The CDR3 sequence is 15 residues long.

The sample holds one count of this clonotype. This chain links TRBV9 with TRBJ2-1; D not resolved. V lost 0 bases to trimming and J lost 2 bases, with 9 bases between them. CDR1 SGDLS and CDR2 YYNGEE come from the germline V gene. The CDR3 consists of 15 residues. CDR3 nucleotide sequence: TGTGCCAGCAGCGTAGGAGGCCCCCCCTACAATGAGCAGTTCTTC. Encoded protein: CASSVGGPPYNEQFF.

The chain is built from TRBV20-1 and TRBJ1-5, with D possibly TRBD1 on 5 matching bases. Trimming left V 3 bases short and J 9 bases short, with 18 bases between. The CDR3 is 14 residues long. Germline-derived CDR1 and CDR2 are DFQATT and SNEGSKA (reference sequence). The CDR3 protein is CSASNFALGGPQHF. The CDR3 DNA follows: TGCAGTGCTAGTAACTTCGCGCTGGGGGGGCCCCAGCATTTT.

The gene calls are TRBV20-1 and TRBJ1-4; perhaps TRBD1 as D (5 bases). The germline V and J ends were trimmed by 4 bases and 8 bases, with 20 bases remaining between them. The CDR3 totals 15 residues. Germline CDR1 and CDR2: DFQATT and SNEGSKA (reference sequence). CDR3 sequence: CSAIDNRQGGEKLFF. The CDR3 nucleotides are TGCAGTGCTATCGACAATAGGCAGGGAGGCGAAAAACTGTTTTTT.

This chain connects TRBV6-5 to TRBJ2-7; D assignment may be TRBD1 or TRBD2 (5 bases each). The ends were cut back, 0 bases at V and 6 bases at J, with 9 bases in the middle. The CDR3 extends over 13 amino acids. Germline CDR1 is MNHEY and CDR2 is SVGAGI. DNA for the CDR3: TGTGCCAGCAGTTACTCGAGGGGTGGCGAGCAGTACTTC. It is translated as CASSYSRGGEQYF.

Concerning this clonotype itself: Relative to the germline gene, one junction end is altered; a read error may explain this. The chain carries TRBV6-6 and TRBJ2-1; 9 nucleotides agree with TRBD1. CDR1 is MNHNY and CDR2 is SVGAGI in the germline V gene (reference sequence). This CDR3 is 12 amino acids long. The CDR3 sequence: CASSTGTGKWVF. The CDR3 bases are TGTGCCAGCAGTACCGGGACAGGGAAGTGGGTCTTC.

The gene calls are TRBV5-1 and TRBJ1-1, with D hard to call. V was clipped by 3 bases and J by 1 base, with 13 bases between them. CDR3 length: 15 amino acids. The germline gives CDR1 SGHRS, CDR2 YFSETQ. CDR3 DNA sequence: TGCGCCAGCAGCTCTTCGGGCGGACCGAACACTGAAGCTTTCTTT. Protein product: CASSSSGGPNTEAFF. Full variable domain (outside the CDR3, taken from reference TRBV5-1 and TRBJ1-1): KAGVTQTPRYLIKTRGQQVTLSCSPISGHRSVSWYQQTPGQGLQFLFEYFSETQRNKGNFPGRFSGRQFSNSRSEMNVSTLELGDSALYLCASSSSGGPNTEAFFGQGTRLTVV.

This clonotype appeared a single time. The V gene is TRBV18, the J gene TRBJ2-7, with D hard to call. The CDR3 is 14 residues long. In germline, CDR1 is KGHSH, CDR2 LQKENI. V lost 5 bases and J 0 bases, leaving 11 bases between the germline ends. In nucleotides, the CDR3 is TGTGCCAGCTCAGGTCTTCAGAACTCCTACGAGCAGTACTTC. It codes for CASSGLQNSYEQYF.

The chain links TRBV15 to TRBJ2-7; 7 bases agree with TRBD1. The J segment lost 2 bases and the V segment lost 0 bases, leaving 4 bases of the junction unmatched. Germline values: CDR1 LNHNV, CDR2 YYDKDF (reference sequence). The CDR3 is 15 residues long. The CDR3 here is CATSRDPGGTYEQYF. The DNA for the CDR3 is TGTGCCACCAGCAGAGATCCAGGGGGTACCTACGAGCAGTACTTC. The complete variable domain, with remaining parts taken from reference TRBV15 and TRBJ2-7, reads DAMVIQNPRYQVTQFGKPVTLSCSQTLNHNVMYWYQQKSSQAPKLLFHYYDKDFNNEADTPDNFQSRRPNTSFCFLDIRSPGLGDTAMYLCATSRDPGGTYEQYFGPGTRLTVT.

The chain carries TRBV20-1 and TRBJ2-7; tentatively, D is TRBD1 or TRBD2 (5 bases each). This CDR3 spans 14 amino acids. From germline, CDR1 is DFQATT and CDR2 SNEGSKA (reference sequence). Trimming left V 0 bases short and J 2 bases short, with 11 bases between. The CDR3 loop is CSARDGGTAYEQYF. CDR3 bases: TGCAGTGCTAGAGATGGGGGAACTGCCTACGAGCAGTACTTC.

This clonotype has only a few counts. V usage is TRBV6-2 or TRBV6-3 and J usage is TRBJ2-1, with D hard to call. CDR3 length equals 13 residues. The germline V gene has CDR1 MNHEY and CDR2 SVGEGT. V lost 2 bases and J lost 6, with 8 bases in between. DNA for the CDR3: TGTGCCAGCAGTTACGGGCGCGGCAATGAGCAGTTCTTC. This gives the protein CASSYGRGNEQFF.